This T cell receptor (beta chain) appears in the sequencing data of a study of early T cells in non-severe SARS-CoV-2 infection. Study overall: Whole-blood bulk RNA, unsorted, was sequenced, and chains were unpaired.

Study-wide findings and caveats: The study's VDJdb matching favored anti-spike CD8 responses and missed private and CD4 specificities.

After removal of 4 bases from V and 4 bases from J, the junction contained 8 bases not matched to a gene. Per germline, CDR1 SGHTA and CDR2 FQGNSA. CDR3 length: 16 amino acids. Unique molecular identifiers were affixed to single, distinct cDNA molecules. A single record per CDR3 protein comes from TCRdb applying MiXCR to the 5' RACE reads. The table has about 98,000 distinct CDR3 sequences, about 10% seen once. This clonotype was seen a handful of times. Its target is unknown. The material sequenced was whole blood. The chain employs TRBV7-2 and TRBJ1-5; 9 positions agree with TRBD1. The TCR sequence derives from an adult who was a healthcare worker with PCR-confirmed SARS-CoV-2 infection or an uninfected control (not recorded which). CDR3 in amino acids: CASSSETGGINQPQHF. The CDR3 bases are TGTGCCAGCAGCTCGGAGACAGGGGGGATTAATCAGCCCCAGCATTTT.